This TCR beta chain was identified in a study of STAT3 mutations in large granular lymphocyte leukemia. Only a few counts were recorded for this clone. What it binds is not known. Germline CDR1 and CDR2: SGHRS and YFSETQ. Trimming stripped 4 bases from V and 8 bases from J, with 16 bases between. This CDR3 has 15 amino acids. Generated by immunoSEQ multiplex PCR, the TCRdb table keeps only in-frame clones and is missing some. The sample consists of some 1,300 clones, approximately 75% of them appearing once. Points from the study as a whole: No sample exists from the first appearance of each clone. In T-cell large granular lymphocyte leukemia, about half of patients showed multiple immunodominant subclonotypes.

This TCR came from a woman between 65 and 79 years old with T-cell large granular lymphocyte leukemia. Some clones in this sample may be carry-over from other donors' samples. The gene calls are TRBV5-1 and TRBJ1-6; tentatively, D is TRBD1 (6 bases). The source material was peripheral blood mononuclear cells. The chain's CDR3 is CASSAWGGSDSPLHF. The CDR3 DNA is TGCGCCAGCAGCGCTTGGGGGGGCTCGGATTCACCCCTCCACTTT.